Following are 21 T cell receptor beta chains from one sample sequenced in a study of identical twins. TCRdb analysed the 5' RACE reads with MiXCR anew, one entry per CDR3 protein. The sample lists 570,000 or so distinct CDR3 sequences; 9.6% were seen once. The sample also formed part of further work on yellow fever vaccine responses in identical twins.

Input material: PBMCs. These receptors were taken from a young woman in good health.

The sample holds many counts of this clonotype. This sequence joins TRBV10-3 and TRBJ2-7; D gene uncertain. Germline V gene data show CDR1 as ENHRY and CDR2 as SYGVKD. This CDR3 spans 11 amino acids. V lost 11 bases, J lost 2 bases, and 10 bases lay in between. The CDR3 is CASYSPYEQYF. The CDR3 DNA is TGTGCCTCCTATTCGCCCTACGAGCAGTACTTC.

This clonotype has at least ten counts. The rearrangement uses TRBV20-1 and TRBJ2-1; the D call may be TRBD1 or TRBD2 (5 bases each). The V end lost 0 bases, the J end lost 2 bases, and 11 bases lay between the germline ends. CDR1 and CDR2 from the germline V gene are DFQATT and SNEGSKA (reference sequence). There are 15 residues in the CDR3. In DNA form, the CDR3 reads TGCAGTGCTAGAGACCCCGGGGCCCCCTACAATGAGCAGTTCTTC. Translated: CSARDPGAPYNEQFF.

This clonotype was counted only a few times. This chain links TRBV10-3 with TRBJ2-3; D is unresolved. V was trimmed by 6 bases and J by 3 bases, leaving 7 bases between them. CDR3 size: 12 residues. Germline-derived CDR1 and CDR2 are ENHRY and SYGVKD. CDR3 sequence: CAIRSQTDTQYF. CDR3 bases: TGTGCCATCAGGTCTCAAACAGATACGCAGTATTTT.

This clonotype turned up a few times. V is TRBV9 and J is TRBJ2-7; 10 nucleotides line up with TRBD2. The CDR3 covers 16 residues. In germline, CDR1 is SGDLS, CDR2 YYNGEE. Trimming cost V 0 bases and J 4 bases; bases outside gene matches: 7. The CDR3 protein is CASSVEASGGPYEQYF. The CDR3 DNA is TGTGCCAGCAGCGTAGAGGCTAGCGGGGGACCTTACGAGCAGTACTTC.

This clonotype came up many times. V gene TRBV6-5 combines with J gene TRBJ1-6; a weak D match, TRBD1 (5 bases). The CDR3 totals 15 residues. The V end was cut by 4 bases, the J end by 7 bases, with 14 bases between. In germline, CDR1 is MNHEY, CDR2 SVGAGI. This CDR3 reads CASSSTLGGNSPLHF. The CDR3 region has the DNA TGTGCCAGCAGTTCAACTCTGGGGGGAAATTCACCCCTCCACTTT.

This clonotype was seen a handful of times. The genes are TRBV12-3 or TRBV12-4 and TRBJ2-1; D remains unclear. This CDR3 has 15 amino acids. V was clipped by 3 bases and J by 4 bases, with 13 bases between them. CDR3 in DNA: TGTGCCAGCAGTTTGGATTCAATCCTATACAATGAGCAGTTCTTC. It yields the protein CASSLDSILYNEQFF.

This clonotype has a count of ten or more. The chain recombines TRBV12-3 or TRBV12-4 with TRBJ1-2; D gene uncertain. This CDR3 is built from 11 residues. Trimming removed 7 bases from V and 8 bases from J, with 11 bases in between. Here the CDR3 DNA reads TGTGCCAGCACCGACTTTGCGGGCTACACCTTC. Translating gives CASTDFAGYTF.

V usage is TRBV2 and J usage is TRBJ2-5; 7 bases map to TRBD1. Germline CDR1 is SNHLY and CDR2 is FYNNEI. The CDR3 has 12 amino acids. V lost 11 bases and J lost 5; bases outside the gene matches: 8. DNA of the CDR3: TGTGCCGGAAGGGGGCGCGGGGAGACCCAGTACTTC. Protein product: CAGRGRGETQYF.

V is TRBV18 and J is TRBJ2-7; 7 nucleotides line up with TRBD1. Germline values: CDR1 KGHSH, CDR2 LQKENI. This CDR3 has 15 amino acids. Trimming at V came to 0 bases and at J to 6 bases, leaving 8 bases not matched to a gene. CDR3 protein: CASSPPYRGESEQYF. The CDR3 DNA reads TGTGCCAGCTCACCACCTTACAGGGGTGAATCCGAGCAGTACTTC.

The V gene is TRBV7-9, the J gene TRBJ2-7, with 7 bases lining up with TRBD1. The trim removed 6 bases at V and 6 bases at J, leaving 5 bases unmatched. The germline V gene encodes CDR1 SEHNR and CDR2 FQNEAQ (reference sequence). The CDR3 runs to 12 residues. DNA for the CDR3: TGTGCCAGCAGAGCATGGGACAGCGAGCAGTACTTC. Translated: CASRAWDSEQYF.

This clonotype was detected ten times or more. V is TRBV4-1 and J is TRBJ2-6; 9 bases map to TRBD1. The CDR3 has 19 amino acids. Trimming took 0 bases from V and 1 from J; bases not matched to a gene: 7. From germline, CDR1 is MGHRA and CDR2 YSYEKL. CDR3 region: CASSQEIDRGLSGANVLTF. CDR3 in DNA: TGCGCCAGCAGCCAAGAAATCGACAGGGGGTTATCTGGGGCCAACGTCCTGACTTTC.

The rearrangement uses TRBV7-3 and TRBJ2-3, with D possibly TRBD1 on 5 matching bases. Germline V gene sequence: CDR1 SGHTA, CDR2 FQGTGA. V was cut by 5 bases and J by 1 base, with 10 bases left in between. This CDR3 region has 14 residues. The CDR3 here is CASSHQGGTDTQYF. CDR3 nucleotides: TGTGCCAGCAGCCATCAAGGGGGCACAGATACGCAGTATTTT.

V and J are TRBV2 and TRBJ2-1, with TRBD1 matching over 12 bases. CDR1 is SNHLY and CDR2 is FYNNEI in the germline V gene. V lost 5 bases and J lost 8; bases outside the gene matches: 10. The CDR3 extends over 16 amino acids. CDR3 sequence (DNA): TGTGCCAGCAGTACAGCCGGGACAGGGGGCAGGGATGAGCAGTTCTTC. Protein sequence: CASSTAGTGGRDEQFF. The variable domain in full, completed from reference TRBV2 and TRBJ2-1, reads EPEVTQTPSHQVTQMGQEVILRCVPISNHLYFYWYRQILGQKVEFLVSFYNNEISEKSEIFDDQFSVERPDGSNFTLKIRSTKLEDSAMYFCASSTAGTGGRDEQFFGPGTRLTVL.

The sample holds many counts of this clonotype. This sequence joins TRBV28 and TRBJ2-7; no reliable D call. V shed 5 bases and J shed 3 bases, with 14 bases lying between them. The CDR3 sequence is 14 residues long. CDR1 and CDR2 from the germline V gene are MDHEN and SYDVKM. The chain's CDR3 is CASSGVESGYEQYF. The CDR3 DNA reads as TGTGCCAGCAGTGGGGTAGAGTCTGGCTACGAGCAGTACTTC.

In its sample, this clonotype was seen a few times. The V and J genes are TRBV11-2 and TRBJ2-1; 12 bases fit TRBD1. The ends lost 5 bases at V and 10 bases at J; junction bases unmatched: 12. CDR3 length: 16 residues. Germline V gene lookup returns CDR1 SGHAT and CDR2 FQNNGV. CDR3 amino acids: CASSLTRGQGASEQFF. CDR3 DNA sequence: TGTGCCAGCAGCCTTACCCGGGGACAGGGGGCTTCGGAGCAGTTCTTC.

The J gene is TRBJ2-5, the V gene TRBV6-1; maybe TRBD2 (5 bases). V lost 4 bases to trimming and J lost 5 bases, with 14 bases between them. This CDR3 spans 14 amino acids. CDR1 and CDR2 from the germline V gene are MNHNS and SASEGT. CDR3 loop: CASSVQRVRETQYF. CDR3 coding DNA: TGTGCCAGCAGTGTACAGAGGGTTCGGGAGACCCAGTACTTC.

This clonotype showed up just a few times. The rearrangement joins TRBV14 to TRBJ2-7; the match to TRBD2 covers 7 bases. Looked up from germline, CDR1 is SGHDN and CDR2 is FVKESK. This CDR3 spans 15 amino acids. V gave up 6 bases and J gave up 6 bases; unmatched junction bases: 14. CDR3 residues: CASSQRAGERGEQYF. The CDR3 bases are TGTGCCAGCAGTCAACGGGCGGGAGAGCGGGGCGAGCAGTACTTC.

This clonotype came up a few times. The CDR3 end shows no conserved phenylalanine or tryptophan, and so a read error is likely. It is unclear where the CDR3 begins or ends on the DNA, so no DNA is shown, and the CDR3 is as TCRdb lists it. The chain carries TRBV12-3 or TRBV12-4 and TRBJ2-1; the table's D gene call, TRBD2, was not cross checked with the DNA. The CDR3 is 18 amino acids long, termini counted. CDR3 region: CASSLGPLGREGPGVFSR.

V is TRBV29-1 and J is TRBJ2-2; 12 bases match TRBD2. Germline V gene lookup returns CDR1 SQVTM and CDR2 ANQGSEA. CDR3 size: 18 residues. The V segment lost 6 bases and the J segment 2 bases; nucleotides outside the gene matches: 13. CDR3 sequence (DNA): TGCAGCGTCGAGACCGGGTCTAGCGGGGGGGCTAACACCGGGGAGCTGTTTTTT. It specifies CSVETGSSGGANTGELFF.

This clonotype was observed a handful of times. V gene TRBV11-2 combines with J gene TRBJ2-6; maybe TRBD1 (6 bases). This CDR3 has 18 residues. V was shortened by 7 bases and J by 3 bases, with 22 bases between the two germline ends. Germline CDR1 reads SGHAT; CDR2 reads FQNNGV. This CDR3 reads CASKPGSRGVGGANVLTF. The CDR3, as DNA: TGTGCCAGCAAACCTGGGTCCAGGGGCGTTGGTGGGGCCAACGTCCTGACTTTC. Together with reference TRBV11-2 and TRBJ2-6, the CDR3 gives the full variable domain: EAGVAQSPRYKIIEKRQSVAFWCNPISGHATLYWYQQILGQGPKLLIQFQNNGVVDDSQLPKDRFSAERLKGVDSTLKIQPAKLEDSAVYLCASKPGSRGVGGANVLTFGAGSRLTVL.

This clonotype was seen many times. This chain uses TRBV14 with TRBJ2-7; D is unclear. Between the trimmed V and J ends, which lost 0 bases and 6 bases, there was a span of 9 bases. This CDR3 region has 13 residues. From germline, CDR1 is SGHDN and CDR2 FVKESK. The CDR3 reads CASSQDLRLEQYF. As DNA, the CDR3 is TGTGCCAGCAGCCAAGATTTGAGACTCGAGCAGTACTTC.